The 21 T cell receptor beta chains below all came from one sample that was sequenced in a study of T cells after yellow fever vaccination. Each CDR3 protein is one row after TCRdb ran MiXCR on the 5' RACE reads. Seen here are around 300,000 distinct CDR3 sequences, roughly 4.3% observed once, and the top ten hold roughly 24%. The source material was PBMCs, sampled 5 days after the yellow fever booster vaccination. The receptors originated from a man aged 18 to 29 who received the YFV17D yellow fever vaccine.

CDR3 coding DNA: TGTGCCAGCAGTTTTGCCCCGTTGGGCAGTAAGGACTATGGCTACACCTTC. Protein product: CASSFAPLGSKDYGYTF. V and J are TRBV28 and TRBJ1-2, with D unresolved. The CDR3 has 17 amino acids. CDR1 is MDHEN and CDR2 is SYDVKM in the germline V gene. Trimming removed 3 bases from V and 3 bases from J, with 20 bases in between.

CDR3 DNA: TGTGCCAGCAGCTGGGGTAAACTCCAAGAGACCCAGTACTTC. Encoded protein: CASSWGKLQETQYF. The rearrangement uses TRBV5-5 and TRBJ2-5; D not resolved. The CDR3 length is 14 residues. The V end was cut by 3 bases, the J end by 1 base, with 10 bases between. Per the germline V gene, CDR1 is SGHKS and CDR2 is YYEKEE (reference sequence).

This clonotype was seen a few times. This rearrangement joins TRBV2 to TRBJ1-5; TRBD1 is a possible D gene (6 bases). CDR1 is SNHLY, CDR2 FYNNEI, per germline. This CDR3 is built from 14 residues. With 4 bases removed from V and 3 bases from J, the gap between germline ends came to 10 bases. The CDR3 reads CASSVQGLNQPQHF. The CDR3 bases are TGTGCCAGCAGTGTTCAGGGGCTCAATCAGCCCCAGCATTTT.

The chain couples TRBV6-5 to TRBJ2-5; D perhaps matches TRBD2 (5 bases). Germline lookup yields CDR1 MNHEY and CDR2 SVGAGI. CDR3 length equals 14 residues. The V and J ends lost 4 bases and 3 bases respectively, with 12 bases between them. CDR3 coding DNA: TGTGCCAGCAGTTTTGGGAGTTTAAAAGAGACCCAGTACTTC. This translates into CASSFGSLKETQYF.

The chain uses TRBV7-9 and TRBJ2-4; TRBD2 agrees at 10 bases. The CDR3 runs 17 residues. The V and J ends lost 5 bases and 2 bases, in that order; junction bases with no gene match: 9. Germline assignment: CDR1 SEHNR and CDR2 FQNEAQ (reference sequence). The CDR3 DNA reads TGTGCCAGCAGCCTACTAGGACTAGCGGACTCCAAAAACATTCAGTACTTC. It translates to CASSLLGLADSKNIQYF. The entire variable domain, with the rest obtained from reference TRBV7-9 and TRBJ2-4, is as follows: DTGVSQNPRHKITKRGQNVTFRCDPISEHNRLYWYRQTLGQGPEFLTYFQNEAQLEKSRLLSDRFSAERPKGSFSTLEIQRTEQGDSAMYLCASSLLGLADSKNIQYFGAGTRLSVL.

V usage is TRBV4-3 and J usage is TRBJ2-5; 12 bases are shared with TRBD1. Germline values: CDR1 LGHNA, CDR2 YSLEER. The CDR3 contains 17 residues. The V gene end was trimmed by 1 base and the J gene end by 4 bases; junction bases not matched to a gene: 7. CDR3 region: CASSQGPSGQGAETQYF. The CDR3 DNA reads as TGCGCCAGCAGCCAAGGCCCTTCGGGACAGGGGGCAGAGACCCAGTACTTC.

The sample holds many counts of this clonotype. This chain joins TRBV4-3 and TRBJ2-3; D tentatively reads TRBD1 or TRBD2 (5 bases each). Trimming removed 1 base from V and 0 bases from J, with 11 bases in between. The CDR3 extends over 16 amino acids. Germline lookup yields CDR1 LGHNA and CDR2 YSLEER. CDR3 residues: CASSQAPGLSTDTQYF. In DNA, the CDR3 is TGCGCCAGCAGCCAAGCACCGGGGCTTAGCACAGATACGCAGTATTTT.

This clonotype was observed a few times. V is TRBV29-1 and J is TRBJ1-1; D gene unclear. CDR1 and CDR2 from the germline V gene are SQVTM and ANQGSEA. V dropped 7 bases and J dropped 11 bases, with 17 bases sitting between them. The CDR3 is made up of 11 amino acids. CDR3 coding DNA: TGCAGCGCCCAATCGGAGAACTTCGCTTTCTTT. As protein: CSAQSENFAFF.

The chain couples TRBV5-1 to TRBJ2-2; 9 nucleotides match TRBD2. Germline-derived CDR1 and CDR2 are SGHRS and YFSETQ. With V trimmed by 4 bases and J by 5 bases, 6 bases remained unmatched. The CDR3 extends over 15 amino acids. The CDR3 nucleotides are TGCGCCAGCAGCCTTAGCGGGGGAAGTACCGGGGAGCTGTTTTTT. Translated: CASSLSGGSTGELFF.

CDR3 amino acids: CASSQERFGTSTGELFF. CDR3 coding DNA: TGCGCCAGCAGCCAAGAGAGGTTTGGGACTAGCACCGGGGAGCTGTTTTTT. V gene TRBV4-3 combines with J gene TRBJ2-2; TRBD2 agrees at 8 bases. V dropped 0 bases and J dropped 4; count of bases not matched to a gene: 7. Germline V gene lookup returns CDR1 LGHNA and CDR2 YSLEER. The CDR3 is made up of 17 amino acids.

The chain employs TRBV9 and TRBJ1-2, with D unclear. V was cut by 0 bases and J by 1 base, with 7 bases left in between. The CDR3 contains 14 residues. Germline CDR1 SGDLS, CDR2 YYNGEE. This chain's CDR3 is CASSVVGDNYGYTF. The CDR3, as DNA: TGTGCCAGCAGCGTAGTTGGGGATAACTATGGCTACACCTTC.

This clonotype was detected only a few times. The V call is TRBV9, the J call TRBJ1-2; D unclear. V was trimmed by 0 bases and J by 8 bases, leaving 11 bases between them. CDR1 is SGDLS, CDR2 YYNGEE, per germline. The CDR3 has 13 amino acids. The CDR3 region is CASSVGAGVGYTF. The CDR3, as DNA: TGTGCCAGCAGCGTAGGGGCGGGTGTAGGCTACACCTTC. The complete variable domain, with remaining parts taken from reference TRBV9 and TRBJ1-2, reads DSGVTQTPKHLITATGQRVTLRCSPRSGDLSVYWYQQSLDQGLQFLIQYYNGEERAKGNILERFSAQQFPDLHSELNLSSLELGDSALYFCASSVGAGVGYTFGSGTRLTVV.

This clonotype has only a few counts. The V call is TRBV6-5, the J call TRBJ2-3; perhaps TRBD1 as D (5 bases). With 2 bases removed from V and 1 base from J, the gap between germline ends came to 10 bases. The length of the CDR3 is 15 residues. Looked up from germline, CDR1 is MNHEY and CDR2 is SVGAGI. For the CDR3, the DNA is TGTGCCAGCAGTTACAGGGGCGTACGCACAGATACGCAGTATTTT. Protein: CASSYRGVRTDTQYF.

The rearrangement links TRBV7-2 to TRBJ1-6; 8 nucleotides align to TRBD1. The germline CDR1 and CDR2 sequences are SGHTA and FQGNSA. CDR3 length equals 15 residues. Unmatched junction bases numbered 6, after V lost 5 bases and J lost 6 bases. The CDR3 region is CASSPWDRPNSPLHF. The CDR3 DNA sequence: TGTGCCAGCAGCCCCTGGGACAGGCCTAATTCACCCCTCCACTTT.

This clonotype has a handful of counts. The rearrangement uses TRBV6-6 and TRBJ1-5, with D uncertain. The CDR3 length is 15 residues. Germline values: CDR1 MNHNY, CDR2 SVGAGI (reference sequence). The V end was cut by 1 base, the J end by 4 bases, with 11 bases between. CDR3 amino acids: CASSYWQSNNQPQHF. The CDR3 nucleotides read TGTGCCAGCAGTTACTGGCAGTCTAATAATCAGCCCCAGCATTTT.

This clonotype has more than one count but fewer than ten. V usage is TRBV15 and J usage is TRBJ1-5, with a weak D call TRBD1 (6 bases). With 1 base removed from V and 4 bases from J, the gap between germline ends came to 11 bases. The germline V gene has CDR1 LNHNV and CDR2 YYDKDF (reference sequence). This CDR3 is built from 15 residues. The CDR3 nucleotides are TGTGCCACCAGCAGAGCAGGGAGGGGGAATCAGCCCCAGCATTTT. This translates into CATSRAGRGNQPQHF.

The table lists this clonotype with many counts. This chain links TRBV12-3 or TRBV12-4 with TRBJ2-7; TRBD2 is a possible D gene (6 bases). V was cut by 3 bases and J by 0 bases, with 9 bases left in between. The CDR3 covers 14 residues. CDR3 coding DNA: TGTGCCAGCAGTTTGGAGGGGAGCTCCTACGAGCAGTACTTC. Translation gives CASSLEGSSYEQYF.

V gene TRBV4-1 combines with J gene TRBJ1-1, with 7 nucleotides matching TRBD1. This CDR3 spans 17 amino acids. Germline assignment: CDR1 MGHRA and CDR2 YSYEKL. The V and J ends lost 2 bases and 1 base, in that order; junction bases with no gene match: 10. The CDR3 sequence: CASSQPPGGGKNTEAFF. The CDR3 DNA sequence: TGCGCCAGCAGCCAACCTCCAGGGGGGGGGAAGAACACTGAAGCTTTCTTT.

This clonotype was counted many times. The CDR3 bases are TGTGCCAGCAGCCGGGGGGAGCCGTCGGTCGATGAGCAGTTCTTC. Translated: CASSRGEPSVDEQFF. The chain carries TRBV7-6 and TRBJ2-1, with 7 positions matching TRBD2. Germline V CDR1 and CDR2: SGHVS, FNYEAQ. This CDR3 spans 15 amino acids. Trimming cost V 5 bases and J 8 bases; bases outside gene matches: 12.

V usage is TRBV20-1 and J usage is TRBJ1-5; 8 bases align to TRBD1. V trimming: 0 bases; J trimming: 4 bases; junction bases outside the gene matches: 5. Germline V gene lookup returns CDR1 DFQATT and CDR2 SNEGSKA (reference sequence). The CDR3 covers 15 residues. CDR3 loop: CSARDYRGVNQPQHF. The CDR3 DNA follows: TGCAGTGCTAGAGATTACAGGGGGGTGAATCAGCCCCAGCATTTT.

This clonotype was seen a few times. This chain connects TRBV5-1 to TRBJ2-3, with D perhaps matching TRBD2 (6 bases). Germline V gene data show CDR1 as SGHRS and CDR2 as YFSETQ. There are 17 residues in the CDR3. V lost 2 bases and J 0 bases, leaving 16 bases between the germline ends. The CDR3 reads CASSFLSASASTDTQYF. CDR3 coding DNA: TGCGCCAGCAGCTTTCTTTCGGCTAGCGCGAGCACAGATACGCAGTATTTT.